Sequencing of this T cell receptor (beta chain) was carried out in a study of blood T cell repertoires in COVID-19. Study in general: Collection of acute and convalescent COVID-19 samples took place in the United States, Italy and Spain. PBMCs, B-cell-depleted T cells, or T cells provided the cDNA or gDNA that made up the material.

The junction had 3 bases not matched to a gene; V was cut back by 1 base and J by 7 bases. The germline CDR1 and CDR2 sequences are MNHEY and SVGEGT. The CDR3 covers 13 residues. TCRdb's copy holds only in-frame clones and misses some; the assay was immunoSEQ multiplex PCR. The sample includes some 93,000 clones, about 85% of them seen just once. This receptor was taken from a human donor in a cohort sampled during active COVID-19. The V gene is TRBV6-2 or TRBV6-3, the J gene TRBJ1-2, with TRBD1 identical over 7 bases. Input material: peripheral blood. This CDR3 is CASSYWDSAGYTF. The CDR3 nucleotides read TGTGCCAGCAGTTACTGGGACAGTGCTGGCTACACCTTC.